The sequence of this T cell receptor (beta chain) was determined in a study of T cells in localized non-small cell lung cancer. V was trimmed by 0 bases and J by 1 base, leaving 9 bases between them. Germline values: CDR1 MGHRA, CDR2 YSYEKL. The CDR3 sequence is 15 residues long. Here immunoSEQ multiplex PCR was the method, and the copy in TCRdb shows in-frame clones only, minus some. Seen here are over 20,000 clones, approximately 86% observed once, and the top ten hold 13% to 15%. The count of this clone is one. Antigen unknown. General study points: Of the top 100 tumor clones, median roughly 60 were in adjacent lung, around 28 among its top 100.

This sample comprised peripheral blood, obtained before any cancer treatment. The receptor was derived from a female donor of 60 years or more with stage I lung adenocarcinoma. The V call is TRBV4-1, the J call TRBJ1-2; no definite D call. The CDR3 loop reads CASSQDGSGNYGYTF. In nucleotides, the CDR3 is TGCGCCAGCAGCCAAGACGGCTCCGGTAACTATGGCTACACCTTC.